These T cell receptor beta chains were read from a single sample in a study of shared clonotypes between healthy human individuals. Assay used: immunoSEQ multiplex PCR; TCRdb lists only in-frame clones, some missing. The table includes about 2.1 million clones, just under 95% detected once. Sequences were obtained from naive CD8+ T cells from PBMCs. The source of these receptors is a man between 18 and 35 years old in good health. Some clones in this sample may be carry-over from other donors' samples. Each CDR3 is given with its conserved first and last residue. D genes are given only for firm matches. Some rows mark clone size as missing; the rest say once, few, many or name a class of expanded clone.

TRBV28	TRBD2	TRBJ2-1	16	-	TGTGCCAGCAGTTTTTTGTCTAGCGGGCGAGCAGTTGAGCAGTTCTTC	CASSFLSSGRAVEQFF
TRBV7-9	TRBD1	TRBJ1-3	19	once	TGTGCCAGCAGCTCCCCGCCGGGACAGCTCCCTTACTCTGGAAACACCATATATTTT	CASSSPPGQLPYSGNTIYF
TRBV28	-	TRBJ1-3	15	once	TGTGCCAGCAGTTTCGACCGATACTCTGGAAACACCATATATTTT	CASSFDRYSGNTIYF
TRBV6-6	-	TRBJ1-5	11	-	TGTGCCAGCGCAGCGGACCAGCCCCAGCATTTT	CASAADQPQHF
TRBV19	TRBD1	TRBJ1-5	14	-	TGTGCCAGTAGTATACGGGACAGGAATCAGCCCCAGCATTTT	CASSIRDRNQPQHF
TRBV27	-	TRBJ1-2	15	-	TGTGCCAGCAGTCCAGACACCGGGGGGTCCTATGGCTACACCTTC	CASSPDTGGSYGYTF
TRBV7-9	-	TRBJ2-7	13	-	TGTGCCAGCAGCTCGACTAGTTCTGGCGAGCAGTACTTC	CASSSTSSGEQYF
TRBV5-4	TRBD2	TRBJ2-1	15	once	TGTGCCAGCAGCTTGAGGCGGGAGCGGTACAATGAGCAGTTCTTC	CASSLRRERYNEQFF
TRBV4-1	-	TRBJ1-1	13	once	TGCGCCAGCAGCCAAGATTTTCAGGGAGAAGCTTTCTTT	CASSQDFQGEAFF
TRBV7-9	TRBD1	TRBJ2-1	14	few	TGTGCCAGCAGGGGACAGGGTCATTACAATGAGCAGTTCTTC	CASRGQGHYNEQFF
TRBV4-1	-	TRBJ2-7	15	-	TGCGCCAGCAGCACCAGGCTGGGACTGTACTACGAGCAGTACTTC	CASSTRLGLYYEQYF
TRBV5-1	TRBD1	TRBJ1-1	15	-	TGCGCCAGCAGCAGCAACAGGGGCATGAACACTGAAGCTTTCTTT	CASSSNRGMNTEAFF
TRBV6-6	-	TRBJ2-7	13	-	TGTGCCAGCAGAGGCAAGGACAGCCACGAGCAGTACTTC	CASRGKDSHEQYF
TRBV2	-	TRBJ2-7	14	-	TGTGCCAGCAGTACGTCCAGGGTTCCGAACGAGCAGTACTTC	CASSTSRVPNEQYF
TRBV13	TRBD2	TRBJ2-1	15	-	TGTGCCAGCAGCTTAGTGACTAGCGGCTACAATGAGCAGTTCTTC	CASSLVTSGYNEQFF
TRBV5-1	TRBD2	TRBJ2-3	15	-	TGCGCCAGCAGCTTGCTAGCGGGAGTCACAGATACGCAGTATTTT	CASSLLAGVTDTQYF
TRBV5-6	TRBD1	TRBJ2-2	14	-	TGTGCCAGCAGCTGGGACAGGTCCACCGGGGAGCTGTTTTTT	CASSWDRSTGELFF
TRBV5-5	-	TRBJ2-7	14	-	TGTGCCAGCAGCCCCCAAACTAGCTCCTACGAGCAGTACTTC	CASSPQTSSYEQYF
TRBV5-1	TRBD2	TRBJ2-3	16	-	TGCGCCAGCAGGACTAGCGGGTCGTATAGCACAGATACGCAGTATTTT	CASRTSGSYSTDTQYF
TRBV10-3	-	TRBJ2-5	14	-	TGTGCCATCAGTGAAGGATCAGAACAAGAGACCCAGTACTTC	CAISEGSEQETQYF
TRBV9	TRBD2	TRBJ2-7	15	-	TGTGCCAGCAGCGCGCCGAGCGGGAGTCCCTACGAGCAGTACTTC	CASSAPSGSPYEQYF
TRBV7-8	-	TRBJ2-5	11	-	TGTGCCAGCAGCTACAGCGGGACCCAGTACTTC	CASSYSGTQYF
TRBV28	-	TRBJ1-5	16	-	TGTGCCAGCAGCTGGGGGCAGCACACCTTCAATCAGCCCCAGCATTTT	CASSWGQHTFNQPQHF
TRBV6-6	-	TRBJ2-2	12	-	TGTGCCAGCAGTTATCCCCCCGGGGAGCTGTTTTTT	CASSYPPGELFF
TRBV9	-	TRBJ2-1	16	-	TGTGCCAGCAGCGTAGGTCGCGGAAGCTCCTACAATGAGCAGTTCTTC	CASSVGRGSSYNEQFF
TRBV28	TRBD1	TRBJ1-1	15	-	TGTGCCAGCAGACTAGACAGGGGGGTGAACACTGAAGCTTTCTTT	CASRLDRGVNTEAFF
TRBV2	-	TRBJ2-1	12	-	TGTGCCAGAAACAGATTTTACAATGAGCAGTTCTTC	CARNRFYNEQFF
TRBV30	-	TRBJ2-6	15	-	TGTGCCTGGATTGACAGCCCCTCTGGGGCCAACGTCCTGACTTTC	CAWIDSPSGANVLTF
TRBV11-2	-	TRBJ2-3	15	-	TGTGCCAGCAGCTTAACCCGCCTAGATGGAGATACGCAGTATTTT	CASSLTRLDGDTQYF
TRBV28	-	TRBJ2-1	16	-	TGTGCCAGCAGTTTATTTCAACTCGGGGCAGGGATCAAGCAGTTCTTC	CASSLFQLGAGIKQFF
TRBV9	TRBD2	TRBJ2-1	14	-	TGTGCCAGCAGCGTTAGCGGGAGGTCGGGTGAGCAGTTCTTC	CASSVSGRSGEQFF
TRBV30	TRBD1	TRBJ2-7	15	-	TGTGCCTGGAGTGCCCACAGGGGACCCAACTACGAGCAGTACTTC	CAWSAHRGPNYEQYF
TRBV28	-	TRBJ2-1	15	-	TGTGCCAGCAGTTTCAGGGACACGGCCTACAATGAGCAGTTCTTC	CASSFRDTAYNEQFF
TRBV9	-	TRBJ2-7	12	-	TGTGCCAGCAGCGTAGGAGGGGACGAGCAGTACTTC	CASSVGGDEQYF
TRBV7-2	-	TRBJ2-1	12	-	TGTGCCAGCAGCCGGACTTTACAGGGACAGTTCTTC	CASSRTLQGQFF
TRBV7-9	-	TRBJ1-1	13	few	TGTGCCAGCAGCTTTAGTTTGGAGGCTGAAGCTTTCTTT	CASSFSLEAEAFF
TRBV6-5	-	TRBJ1-1	14	-	TGTGCCAGCAGTTACTCGGCGACGGACCTTGAAGCTTTCTTT	CASSYSATDLEAFF
TRBV6-6	TRBD1	TRBJ2-7	13	-	TGTGCCAGCAGTCGGGACAGGCTCCACGAGCAGTACTTC	CASSRDRLHEQYF
TRBV27	TRBD2	TRBJ2-1	15	-	TGTGCCAGCACTGATCTGCGGGGGATAGACAATGAGCAGTTCTTC	CASTDLRGIDNEQFF
TRBV11-2	TRBD2	TRBJ2-7	14	-	TGTGCCAGCAGCTTTAATAGCGGGAGCTACGAGCAGTACTTC	CASSFNSGSYEQYF
TRBV27	TRBD1	TRBJ1-1	16	-	TGTGCCAGCAGTCACGACAGGGAAAACTTGAACACTGAAGCTTTCTTT	CASSHDRENLNTEAFF
TRBV19	-	TRBJ2-7	11	-	TGTGCCAGTAGTATGGGTAGGGAGCAGTACTTC	CASSMGREQYF
TRBV7-5	-	TRBJ2-5	16	-	TGTGCCAGAAGCTTACAGGGCAGGGGGGAGTTTAAGACCCAGTACTTC	CARSLQGRGEFKTQYF
TRBV2	-	TRBJ2-5	13	-	TGTGCCAGCAGTGAAGCCGGGACCCACGAACTGTACTTC	CASSEAGTHELYF
TRBV7-8	-	TRBJ2-7	13	-	TGTGCCAGCACCGTCGATACCCCGGGGGAGCAGTACTTC	CASTVDTPGEQYF
TRBV30	TRBD1	TRBJ1-1	13	-	TGTGCCTGGAGTGCAGGGGGCAGGACTGAAGCTTTCTTT	CAWSAGGRTEAFF
TRBV10-2	TRBD2	TRBJ2-1	16	-	TGCGCCAGCAGAGTTTCCCCCGGGACTACGCACAATGAGCAGTTCTTC	CASRVSPGTTHNEQFF
TRBV29-1	-	TRBJ1-1	11	once	TGCAGCGTTCTACAGAAGGCCGAAGCTTTCTTT	CSVLQKAEAFF
TRBV9	-	TRBJ2-1	17	-	TGTGCCAGCAGCGTAGGGACGGGGCTGAGCTCCTACAATGAGCAGTTCTTC	CASSVGTGLSSYNEQFF
TRBV11-2	TRBD1	TRBJ2-7	16	-	TGTGCCAGCAGTCCCAACGACAGGGCGCCCCTCCACGAGCAGTACTTC	CASSPNDRAPLHEQYF
TRBV6-6	-	TRBJ2-2	14	-	TGTGCCAGCAACGGCAGGGGGGACACCGGGGAGCTGTTTTTT	CASNGRGDTGELFF
TRBV16	-	TRBJ1-4	13	-	TGTGCCAGCAGCCTCCGGCCCAATGAAAAACTGTTTTTT	CASSLRPNEKLFF